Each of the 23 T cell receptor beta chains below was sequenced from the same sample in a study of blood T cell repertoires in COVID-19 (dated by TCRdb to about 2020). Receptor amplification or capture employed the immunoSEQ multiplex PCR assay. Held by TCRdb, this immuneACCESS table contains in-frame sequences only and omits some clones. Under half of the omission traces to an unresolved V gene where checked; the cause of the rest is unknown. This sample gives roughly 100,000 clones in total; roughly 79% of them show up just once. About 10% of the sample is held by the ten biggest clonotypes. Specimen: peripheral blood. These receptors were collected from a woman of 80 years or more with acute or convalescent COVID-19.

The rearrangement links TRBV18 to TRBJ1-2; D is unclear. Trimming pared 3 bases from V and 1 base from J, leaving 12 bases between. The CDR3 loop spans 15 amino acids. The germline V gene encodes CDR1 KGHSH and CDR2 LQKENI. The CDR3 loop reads CASSPTGSHNYGYTF. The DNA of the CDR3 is TGTGCCAGCTCACCTACGGGGAGCCATAACTATGGCTACACCTTC.

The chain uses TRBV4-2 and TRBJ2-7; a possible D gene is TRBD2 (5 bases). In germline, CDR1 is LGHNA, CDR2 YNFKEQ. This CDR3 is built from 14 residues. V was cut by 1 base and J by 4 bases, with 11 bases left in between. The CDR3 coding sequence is TGTGCCAGCAGCCAAGTCGCCACGGGGTACGAGCAGTACTTC. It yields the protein CASSQVATGYEQYF.

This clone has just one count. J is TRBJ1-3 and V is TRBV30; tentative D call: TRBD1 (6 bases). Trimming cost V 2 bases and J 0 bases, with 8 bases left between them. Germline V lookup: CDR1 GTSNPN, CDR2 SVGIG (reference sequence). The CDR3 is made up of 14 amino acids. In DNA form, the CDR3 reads TGTGCCTGGAGTCGGGACAACTCTGGAAACACCATATATTTT. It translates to CAWSRDNSGNTIYF.

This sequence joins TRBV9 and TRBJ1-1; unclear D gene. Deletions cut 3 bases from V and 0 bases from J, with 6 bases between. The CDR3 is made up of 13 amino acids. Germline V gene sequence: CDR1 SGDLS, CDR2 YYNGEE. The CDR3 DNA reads TGTGCCAGCAGCGGTGCGGTGAACACTGAAGCTTTCTTT. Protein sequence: CASSGAVNTEAFF. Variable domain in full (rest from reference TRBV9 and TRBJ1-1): DSGVTQTPKHLITATGQRVTLRCSPRSGDLSVYWYQQSLDQGLQFLIQYYNGEERAKGNILERFSAQQFPDLHSELNLSSLELGDSALYFCASSGAVNTEAFFGQGTRLTVV.

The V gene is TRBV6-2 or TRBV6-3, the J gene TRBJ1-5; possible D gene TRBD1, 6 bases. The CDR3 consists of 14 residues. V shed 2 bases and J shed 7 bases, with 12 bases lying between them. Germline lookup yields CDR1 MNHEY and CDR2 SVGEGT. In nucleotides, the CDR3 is TGTGCCAGCAGTTACACGGGGGGGCGGCAGCCCCAGCATTTT. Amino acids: CASSYTGGRQPQHF.

The CDR3 bases are TGTGCCAGCAGCTTCGGCGGGCCCTCCTACGAGCAGTACTTC. Translating it yields CASSFGGPSYEQYF. This chain connects TRBV7-2 to TRBJ2-7; perhaps TRBD2 as D (5 bases). Trimming cost V 3 bases and J 0 bases, with 9 bases left between them. CDR1 and CDR2 from the germline V gene are SGHTA and FQGNSA. This CDR3 has 14 amino acids.

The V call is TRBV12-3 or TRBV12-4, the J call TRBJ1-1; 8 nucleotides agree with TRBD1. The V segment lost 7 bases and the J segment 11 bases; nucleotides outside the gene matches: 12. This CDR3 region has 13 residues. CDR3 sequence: CASIFRGQAGAFF. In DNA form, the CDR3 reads TGTGCCAGCATTTTCAGGGGACAGGCTGGGGCTTTCTTT.

The CDR3 bases are TGTGCCAGCAGTTACACGGAGGGGGCAGGAGCTTTCTTT. Protein: CASSYTEGAGAFF. The V and J genes are TRBV6-5 and TRBJ1-1; TRBD1 aligns across 7 bases. The CDR3 runs 13 residues. Per the germline V gene, CDR1 is MNHEY and CDR2 is SVGAGI. The ends lost 2 bases at V and 10 bases at J; junction bases unmatched: 7.

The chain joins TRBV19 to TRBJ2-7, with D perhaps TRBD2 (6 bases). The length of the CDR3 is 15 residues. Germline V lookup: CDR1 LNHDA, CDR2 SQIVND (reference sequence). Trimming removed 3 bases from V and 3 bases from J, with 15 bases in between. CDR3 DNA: TGTGCCAGTAGTATGGAAGTAGCGGTTGGCTACGAGCAGTACTTC. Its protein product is CASSMEVAVGYEQYF.

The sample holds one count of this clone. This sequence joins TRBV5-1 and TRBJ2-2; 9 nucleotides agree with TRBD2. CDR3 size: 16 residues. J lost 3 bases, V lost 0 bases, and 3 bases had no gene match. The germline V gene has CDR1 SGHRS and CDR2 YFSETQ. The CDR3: CASSLGVAGDTGELFF. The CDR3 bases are TGCGCCAGCAGCTTGGGTGTAGCGGGGGACACCGGGGAGCTGTTTTTT.

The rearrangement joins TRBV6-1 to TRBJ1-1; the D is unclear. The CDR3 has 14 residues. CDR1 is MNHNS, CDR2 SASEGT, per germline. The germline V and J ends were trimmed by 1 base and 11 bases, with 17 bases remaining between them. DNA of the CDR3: TGTGCCAGCAGTGAAGTGCGAGTTGTCCCTGCGGCTTTCTTT. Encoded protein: CASSEVRVVPAAFF.

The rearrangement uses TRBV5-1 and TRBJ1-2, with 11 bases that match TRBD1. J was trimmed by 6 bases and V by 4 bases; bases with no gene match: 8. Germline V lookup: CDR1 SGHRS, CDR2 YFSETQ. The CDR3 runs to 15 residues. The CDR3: CASSPGQGAQHGYTF. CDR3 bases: TGCGCCAGCAGCCCCGGACAGGGGGCGCAGCATGGCTACACCTTC.

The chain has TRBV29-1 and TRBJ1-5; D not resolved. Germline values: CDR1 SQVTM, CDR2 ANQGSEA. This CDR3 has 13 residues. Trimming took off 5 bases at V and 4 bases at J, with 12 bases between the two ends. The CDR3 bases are TGCAGCGTTAAAGGTACTAGTAATCAGCCCCAGCATTTT. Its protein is CSVKGTSNQPQHF.

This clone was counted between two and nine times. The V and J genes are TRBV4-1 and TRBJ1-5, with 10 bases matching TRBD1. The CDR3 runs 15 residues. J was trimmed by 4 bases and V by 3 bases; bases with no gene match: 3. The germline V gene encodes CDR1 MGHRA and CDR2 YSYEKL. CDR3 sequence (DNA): TGCGCCAGCAGCCAGACAGGGGGCTTTAATCAGCCCCAGCATTTT. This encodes CASSQTGGFNQPQHF.

CDR3 protein: CASSHWGVGAFF. The CDR3 coding sequence is TGCGCCAGCAGTCATTGGGGGGTTGGAGCTTTCTTT. The V and J genes are TRBV23-1 and TRBJ1-1; maybe TRBD1 (5 bases). TRBV23-1 is an ORF; its function is uncertain. The CDR3 covers 12 residues. Trimming took off 3 bases at V and 10 bases at J, with 12 bases between the two ends.

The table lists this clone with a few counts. The chain's CDR3 is CASSLGGLAGGQGEQFF. The CDR3 DNA follows: TGTGCCAGCAGCTTAGGGGGCCTAGCGGGAGGGCAAGGAGAGCAGTTCTTC. The chain joins TRBV7-2 to TRBJ2-1; TRBD2 agrees at 12 bases. Losses at the gene ends were 1 base for V and 10 bases for J; bases not matched to a gene: 11. Germline loops: CDR1 SGHTA, CDR2 FQGNSA. The CDR3 is made up of 17 amino acids.

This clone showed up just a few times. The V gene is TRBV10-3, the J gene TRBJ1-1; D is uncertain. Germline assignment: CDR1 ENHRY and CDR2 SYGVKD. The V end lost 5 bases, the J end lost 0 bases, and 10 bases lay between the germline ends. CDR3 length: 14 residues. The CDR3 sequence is CAISSTPMNTEAFF. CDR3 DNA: TGTGCCATCAGTTCGACACCTATGAACACTGAAGCTTTCTTT.

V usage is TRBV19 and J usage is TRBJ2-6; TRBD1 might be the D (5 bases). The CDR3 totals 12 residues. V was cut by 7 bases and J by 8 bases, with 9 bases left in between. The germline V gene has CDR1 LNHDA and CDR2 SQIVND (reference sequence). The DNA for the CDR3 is TGTGCCAGTAATCAGGGAACCAACGTCCTGACTTTC. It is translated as CASNQGTNVLTF.

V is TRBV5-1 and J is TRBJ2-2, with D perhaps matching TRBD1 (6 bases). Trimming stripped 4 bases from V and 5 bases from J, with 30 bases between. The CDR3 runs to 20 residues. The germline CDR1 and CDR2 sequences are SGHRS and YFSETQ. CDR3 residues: CASSPRPGQGILGSTGELFF. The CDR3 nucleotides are TGCGCCAGCAGCCCAAGACCGGGACAAGGGATCTTAGGGTCAACCGGGGAGCTGTTTTTT.

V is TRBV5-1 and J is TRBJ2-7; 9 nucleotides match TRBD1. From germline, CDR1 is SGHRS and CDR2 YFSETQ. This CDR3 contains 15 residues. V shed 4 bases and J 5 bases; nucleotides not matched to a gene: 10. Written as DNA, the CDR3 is TGCGCCAGCAGCGAACCCGGGACAGGGAAGCACGAGCAGTACTTC. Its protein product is CASSEPGTGKHEQYF.

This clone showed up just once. The CDR3 loop is CASSLETGGFNEQFF. The CDR3 region has the DNA TGTGCCAGCAGTTTAGAAACAGGGGGCTTTAATGAGCAGTTCTTC. This chain links TRBV28 with TRBJ2-1; 9 bases line up with TRBD1. V shed 2 bases and J 7 bases; nucleotides not matched to a gene: 6. This CDR3 contains 15 residues. The germline gives CDR1 MDHEN, CDR2 SYDVKM.

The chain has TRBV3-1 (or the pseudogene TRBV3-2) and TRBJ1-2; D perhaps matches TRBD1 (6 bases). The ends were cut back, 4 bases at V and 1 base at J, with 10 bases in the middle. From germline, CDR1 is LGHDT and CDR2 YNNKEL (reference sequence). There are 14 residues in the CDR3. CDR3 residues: CASSLKGVNYGYTF. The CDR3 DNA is TGTGCCAGCAGCCTTAAGGGGGTTAACTATGGCTACACCTTC.

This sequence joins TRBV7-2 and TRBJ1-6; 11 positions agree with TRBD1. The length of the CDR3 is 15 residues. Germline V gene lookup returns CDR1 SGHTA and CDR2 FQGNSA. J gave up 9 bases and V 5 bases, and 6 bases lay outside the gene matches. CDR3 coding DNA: TGTGCCAGCAGCCCTGGGACAGGGGGAGGTTCACCCCTCCACTTT. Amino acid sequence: CASSPGTGGGSPLHF.